The clone carrying this TCR beta chain was recorded a few times. Repertoires were generated with immunoSEQ multiplex PCR, while TCRdb's copy carries only in-frame clones and drops some. The sample has approximately 760,000 clones, approximately 83% seen once. The V and J ends lost 0 bases and 1 base, in that order; junction bases with no gene match: 6. Germline values: CDR1 SGHNT, CDR2 YYREEE (reference sequence). This CDR3 is 18 amino acids long. The entry originates in a study of shared T cell receptors in the human thymus. The data also belong to a second study, concerning human thymus T cells. That study adds: Healthy Finnish infants having corrective surgery for congenital heart defects served as donors. The study used thymus tissue resected during corrective heart surgery. Seemingly biased V and J gene usage marked thymic and blood repertoires. Unrelated individuals had highly overlapping thymic repertoires, as reported in related research.

The clonotype comes from a girl in the first two years of life with a congenital heart defect. This sequence joins TRBV5-4 and TRBJ2-1; 11 nucleotides match TRBD2. The sequenced sample consisted of thymocytes. Here the CDR3 reads CASSLDALAGGSYNEQFF. Here the CDR3 DNA reads TGTGCCAGCAGCTTGGACGCGCTAGCGGGGGGATCCTACAATGAGCAGTTCTTC.